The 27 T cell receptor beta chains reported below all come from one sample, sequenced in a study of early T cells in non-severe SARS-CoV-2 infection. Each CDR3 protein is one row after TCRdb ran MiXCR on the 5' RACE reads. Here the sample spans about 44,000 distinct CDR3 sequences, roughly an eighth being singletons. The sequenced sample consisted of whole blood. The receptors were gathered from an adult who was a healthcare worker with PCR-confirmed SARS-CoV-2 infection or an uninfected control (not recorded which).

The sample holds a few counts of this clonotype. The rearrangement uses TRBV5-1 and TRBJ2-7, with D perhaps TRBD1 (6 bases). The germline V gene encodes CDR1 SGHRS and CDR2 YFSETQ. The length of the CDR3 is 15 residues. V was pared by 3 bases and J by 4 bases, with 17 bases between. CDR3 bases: TGCGCCAGCAGCTCCGGCTGGGGACACCTATACGAGCAGTACTTC. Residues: CASSSGWGHLYEQYF.

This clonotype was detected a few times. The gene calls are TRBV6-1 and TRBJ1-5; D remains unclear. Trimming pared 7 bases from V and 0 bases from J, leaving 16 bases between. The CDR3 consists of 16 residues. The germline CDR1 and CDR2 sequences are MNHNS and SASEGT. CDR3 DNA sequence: TGTGCCAGCATTGTCAGCACCCTTTATAGCAATCAGCCCCAGCATTTT. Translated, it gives CASIVSTLYSNQPQHF.

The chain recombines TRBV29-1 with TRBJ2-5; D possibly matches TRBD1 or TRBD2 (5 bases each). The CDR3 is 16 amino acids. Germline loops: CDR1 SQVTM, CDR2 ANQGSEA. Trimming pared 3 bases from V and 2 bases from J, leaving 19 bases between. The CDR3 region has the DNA TGCAGCGTTGACAGTCGGGGCAGGGCCCTTCAAGAGACCCAGTACTTC. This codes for CSVDSRGRALQETQYF.

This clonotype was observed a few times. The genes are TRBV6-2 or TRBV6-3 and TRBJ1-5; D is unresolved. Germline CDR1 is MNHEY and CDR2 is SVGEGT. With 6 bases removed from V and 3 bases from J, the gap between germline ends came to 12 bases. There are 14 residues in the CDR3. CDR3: CASSRRPSNQPQHF. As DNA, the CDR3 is TGTGCCAGCAGCCGCCGTCCCTCCAATCAGCCCCAGCATTTT.

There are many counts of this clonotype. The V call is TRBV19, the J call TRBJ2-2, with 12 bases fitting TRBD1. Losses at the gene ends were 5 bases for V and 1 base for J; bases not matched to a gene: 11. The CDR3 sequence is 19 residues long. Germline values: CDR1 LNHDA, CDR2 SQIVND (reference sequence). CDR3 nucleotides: TGTGCCAGTAGTCCATGGGGACAGGGGGCGTTCGGGAACACCGGGGAGCTGTTTTTT. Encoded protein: CASSPWGQGAFGNTGELFF.

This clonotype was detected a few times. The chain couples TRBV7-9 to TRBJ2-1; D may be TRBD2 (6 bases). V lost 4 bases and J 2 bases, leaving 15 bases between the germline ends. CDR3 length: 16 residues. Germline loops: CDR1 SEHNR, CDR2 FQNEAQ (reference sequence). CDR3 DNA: TGTGCCAGCAGCTCCCCGGGCGGGGCGGCCTACAATGAGCAGTTCTTC. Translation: CASSSPGGAAYNEQFF.

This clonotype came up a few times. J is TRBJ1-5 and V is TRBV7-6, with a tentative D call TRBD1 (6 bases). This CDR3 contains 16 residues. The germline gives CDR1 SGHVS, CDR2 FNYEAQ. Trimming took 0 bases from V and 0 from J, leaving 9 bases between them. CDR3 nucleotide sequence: TGTGCCAGCAGCTTAGCAGGGGGGGATAGCAATCAGCCCCAGCATTTT. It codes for CASSLAGGDSNQPQHF. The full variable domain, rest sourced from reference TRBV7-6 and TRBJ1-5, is GAGVSQSPRYKVTKRGQDVALRCDPISGHVSLYWYRQALGQGPEFLTYFNYEAQQDKSGLPNDRFSAERPEGSISTLTIQRTEQRDSAMYRCASSLAGGDSNQPQHFGDGTRLSIL.

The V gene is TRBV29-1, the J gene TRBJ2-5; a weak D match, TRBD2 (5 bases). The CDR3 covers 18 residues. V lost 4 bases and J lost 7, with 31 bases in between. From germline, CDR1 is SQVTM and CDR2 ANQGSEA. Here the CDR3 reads CSVVFFSGGLGDLGTQYF. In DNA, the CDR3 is TGCAGCGTTGTGTTTTTTTCCGGAGGACTCGGGGATCTTGGGACCCAGTACTTC.

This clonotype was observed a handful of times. The CDR3 DNA reads TGTGCCAGCACGGCGGGGGCGAACACCGGGGAGCTGTTTTTT. It is translated as CASTAGANTGELFF. The V and J genes are TRBV11-2 and TRBJ2-2; TRBD2 matches 7 bases. There are 14 residues in the CDR3. Looked up from germline, CDR1 is SGHAT and CDR2 is FQNNGV. The J segment lost 0 bases and the V segment lost 7 bases, leaving 2 bases of the junction unmatched. The whole variable domain, filled in from reference TRBV11-2 and TRBJ2-2, reads EAGVAQSPRYKIIEKRQSVAFWCNPISGHATLYWYQQILGQGPKLLIQFQNNGVVDDSQLPKDRFSAERLKGVDSTLKIQPAKLEDSAVYLCASTAGANTGELFFGEGSRLTVL.

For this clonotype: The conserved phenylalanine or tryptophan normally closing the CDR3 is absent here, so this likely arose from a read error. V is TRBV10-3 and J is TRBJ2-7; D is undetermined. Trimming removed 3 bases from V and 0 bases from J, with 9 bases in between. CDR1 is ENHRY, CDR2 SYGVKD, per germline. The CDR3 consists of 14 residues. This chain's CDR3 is CAISDPGRSYEQYS. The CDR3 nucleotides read TGTGCCATCAGTGACCCCGGACGCTCCTACGAGCAGTACTCC.

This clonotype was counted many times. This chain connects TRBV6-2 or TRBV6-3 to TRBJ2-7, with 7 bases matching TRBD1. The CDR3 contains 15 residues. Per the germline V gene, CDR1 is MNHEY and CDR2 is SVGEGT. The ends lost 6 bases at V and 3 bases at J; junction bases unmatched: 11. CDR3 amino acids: CASSQIFDRDYEQYF. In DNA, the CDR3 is TGTGCCAGCAGCCAGATATTCGACAGGGACTACGAGCAGTACTTC.

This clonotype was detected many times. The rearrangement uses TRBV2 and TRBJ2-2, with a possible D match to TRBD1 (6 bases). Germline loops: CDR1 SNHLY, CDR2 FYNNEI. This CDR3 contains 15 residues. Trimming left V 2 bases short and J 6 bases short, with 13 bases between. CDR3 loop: CASSERAGVPGELFF. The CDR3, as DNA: TGTGCCAGCAGTGAACGGGCAGGGGTGCCCGGGGAGCTGTTTTTT.

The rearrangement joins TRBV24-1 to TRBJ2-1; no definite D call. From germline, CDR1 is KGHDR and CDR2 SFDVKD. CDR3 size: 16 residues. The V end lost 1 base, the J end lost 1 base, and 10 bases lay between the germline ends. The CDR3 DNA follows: TGTGCCACCAGTGATTTCCCCCAAGCGTCCTACAATGAGCAGTTCTTC. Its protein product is CATSDFPQASYNEQFF.

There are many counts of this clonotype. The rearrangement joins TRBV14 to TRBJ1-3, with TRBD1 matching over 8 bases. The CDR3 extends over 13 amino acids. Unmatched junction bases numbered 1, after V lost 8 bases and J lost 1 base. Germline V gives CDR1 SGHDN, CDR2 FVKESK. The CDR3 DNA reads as TGTGCCAGCGGACAGGGTTCTGGAAACACCATATATTTT. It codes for CASGQGSGNTIYF.

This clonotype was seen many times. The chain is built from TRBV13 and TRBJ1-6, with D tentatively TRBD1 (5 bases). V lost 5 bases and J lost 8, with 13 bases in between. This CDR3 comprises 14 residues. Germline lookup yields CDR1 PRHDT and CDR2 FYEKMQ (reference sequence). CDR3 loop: CASSPSREDSPLHF. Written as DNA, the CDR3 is TGTGCCAGCAGCCCTAGCAGGGAGGATTCACCCCTCCACTTT. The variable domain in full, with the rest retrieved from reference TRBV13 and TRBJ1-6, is AAGVIQSPRHLIKEKRETATLKCYPIPRHDTVYWYQQGPGQDPQFLISFYEKMQSDKGSIPDRFSAQQFSDYHSELNMSSLELGDSALYFCASSPSREDSPLHFGNGTRLTVT.

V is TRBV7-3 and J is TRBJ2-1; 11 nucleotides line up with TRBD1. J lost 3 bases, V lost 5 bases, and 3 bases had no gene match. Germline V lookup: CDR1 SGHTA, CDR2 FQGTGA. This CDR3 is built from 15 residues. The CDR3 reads CASSPGTGGYNEQFF. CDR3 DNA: TGTGCCAGCAGCCCCGGGACAGGGGGCTACAATGAGCAGTTCTTC. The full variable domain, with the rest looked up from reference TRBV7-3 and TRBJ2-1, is GAGVSQTPSNKVTEKGKYVELRCDPISGHTALYWYRQSLGQGPEFLIYFQGTGAADDSGLPNDRFFAVRPEGSVSTLKIQRTERGDSAVYLCASSPGTGGYNEQFFGPGTRLTVL.

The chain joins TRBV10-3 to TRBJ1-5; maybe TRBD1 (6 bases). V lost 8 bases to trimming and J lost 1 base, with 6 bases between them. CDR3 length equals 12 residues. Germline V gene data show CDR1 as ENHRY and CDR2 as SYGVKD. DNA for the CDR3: TGTGCCATCGGACAGAGCAATCAGCCCCAGCATTTT. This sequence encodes CAIGQSNQPQHF.

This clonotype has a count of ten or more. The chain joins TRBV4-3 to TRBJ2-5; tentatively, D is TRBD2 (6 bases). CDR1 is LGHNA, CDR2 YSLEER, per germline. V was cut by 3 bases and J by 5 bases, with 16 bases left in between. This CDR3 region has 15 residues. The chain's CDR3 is CASSQGSGVLETQYF. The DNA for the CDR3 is TGCGCCAGCAGCCAGGGGTCGGGGGTTTTGGAGACCCAGTACTTC.

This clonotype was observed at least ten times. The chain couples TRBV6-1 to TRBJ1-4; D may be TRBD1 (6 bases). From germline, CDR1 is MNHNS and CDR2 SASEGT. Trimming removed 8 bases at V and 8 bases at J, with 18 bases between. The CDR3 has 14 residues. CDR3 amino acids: CASRATGLGEKLFF. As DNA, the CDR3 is TGTGCCAGCCGGGCAACAGGGTTAGGAGAAAAACTGTTTTTT.

The CDR3 loop is CAIKEGAEFYGYTF. The CDR3 nucleotides are TGTGCCATCAAAGAGGGGGCGGAATTCTATGGCTACACCTTC. The chain links TRBV10-3 to TRBJ1-2; 7 nucleotides line up with TRBD1. V was clipped by 7 bases and J by 4 bases; unmatched bases: 9. Germline values: CDR1 ENHRY, CDR2 SYGVKD. This CDR3 has 14 residues.

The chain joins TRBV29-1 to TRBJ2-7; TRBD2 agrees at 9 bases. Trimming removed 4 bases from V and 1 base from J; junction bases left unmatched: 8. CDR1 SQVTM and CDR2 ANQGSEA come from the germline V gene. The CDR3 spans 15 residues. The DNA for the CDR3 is TGCAGCGTTGGAACGAGCGGGGGGCTTTCCTACGAGCAGTACTTC. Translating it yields CSVGTSGGLSYEQYF.

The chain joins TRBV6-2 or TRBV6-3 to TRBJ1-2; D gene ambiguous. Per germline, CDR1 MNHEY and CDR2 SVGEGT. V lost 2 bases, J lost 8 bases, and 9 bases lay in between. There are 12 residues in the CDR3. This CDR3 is CASSYAGNGYTF. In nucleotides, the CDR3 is TGTGCCAGCAGTTACGCGGGGAACGGCTACACCTTC.

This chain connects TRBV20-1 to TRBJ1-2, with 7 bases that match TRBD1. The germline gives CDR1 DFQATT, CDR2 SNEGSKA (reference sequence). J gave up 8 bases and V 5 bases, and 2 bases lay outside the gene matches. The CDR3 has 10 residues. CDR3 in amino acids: CSAWDRGYTF. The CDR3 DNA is TGCAGTGCTTGGGACAGAGGCTACACCTTC.

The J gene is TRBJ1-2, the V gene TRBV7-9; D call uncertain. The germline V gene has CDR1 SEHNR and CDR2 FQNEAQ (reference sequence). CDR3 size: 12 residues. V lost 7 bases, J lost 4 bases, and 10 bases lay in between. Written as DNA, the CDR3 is TGTGCCAGCACCAACACCCTCTATGGCTACACCTTC. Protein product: CASTNTLYGYTF.

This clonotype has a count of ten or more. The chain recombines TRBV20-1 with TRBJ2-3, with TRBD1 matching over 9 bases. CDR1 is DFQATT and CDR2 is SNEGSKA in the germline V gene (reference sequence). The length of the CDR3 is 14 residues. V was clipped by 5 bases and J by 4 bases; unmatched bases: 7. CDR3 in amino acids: CSARTGDSSDTQYF. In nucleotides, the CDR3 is TGCAGTGCTCGGACAGGGGATTCTTCAGATACGCAGTATTTT.

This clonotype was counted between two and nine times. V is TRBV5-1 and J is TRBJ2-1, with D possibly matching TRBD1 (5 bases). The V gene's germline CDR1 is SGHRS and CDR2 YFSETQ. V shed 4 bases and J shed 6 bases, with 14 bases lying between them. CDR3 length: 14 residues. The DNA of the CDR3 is TGCGCCAGCAGCGATGGGGCCGCCGCCAATGAGCAGTTCTTC. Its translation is CASSDGAAANEQFF.

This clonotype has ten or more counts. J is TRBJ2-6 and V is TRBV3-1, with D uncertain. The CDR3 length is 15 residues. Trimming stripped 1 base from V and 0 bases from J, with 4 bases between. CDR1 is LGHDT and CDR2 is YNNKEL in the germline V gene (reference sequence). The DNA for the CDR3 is TGTGCCAGCAGCCAAGTCGTCTCTGGGGCCAACGTCCTGACTTTC. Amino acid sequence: CASSQVVSGANVLTF.